One sample yielded the 9 T cell receptor beta chains listed below, sequenced in a study of blood T cell repertoires in COVID-19. Assay: immunoSEQ multiplex PCR; the TCRdb copy retains only in-frame clones and omits some. The table lists 100,000 to 150,000 clones, 86% of them singletons. The sequencing input was PBMCs or T cells enriched from blood (not recorded which). The receptors here all came from a woman aged 45-65 years who had recovered from COVID-19.

This clone was found once. The V and J genes are TRBV6-1 and TRBJ1-4, with 7 bases aligning to TRBD1. The CDR3 contains 15 residues. After removal of 2 bases from V and 7 bases from J, the junction contained 7 bases not matched to a gene. Per the germline V gene, CDR1 is MNHNS and CDR2 is SASEGT. CDR3 coding DNA: TGTGCCAGCAGTGAACCCCGACAGGGTGGTGAAAAACTGTTTTTT. This encodes CASSEPRQGGEKLFF.

Note on this clone: At one end the junction does not follow the germline gene, possibly because of a read error. The chain uses TRBV25-1 and TRBJ2-7; tentative D call: TRBD1 (9 bases). The CDR3 is 13 amino acids. Germline V lookup: CDR1 MGHDK, CDR2 SYGVNS. The CDR3 here is CASSDRGGTGCFF. DNA of the CDR3: TGTGCCAGCAGTGATCGGGGGGGGACAGGGTGTTTCTTC.

This clone was counted only a few times. The gene calls are TRBV30 and TRBJ2-3; a possible D gene is TRBD2 (5 bases). CDR3 length: 14 residues. Per the germline V gene, CDR1 is GTSNPN and CDR2 is SVGIG (reference sequence). The germline V and J ends were trimmed by 5 bases and 3 bases, with 15 bases remaining between them. The CDR3 reads CAWSYSVMTDTQYF. The DNA for the CDR3 is TGTGCCTGGTCTTATAGCGTGATGACAGATACGCAGTATTTT. Full variable domain (missing parts from reference TRBV30 and TRBJ2-3): SQTIHQWPATLVQPVGSPLSLECTVEGTSNPNLYWYRQAAGRGLQLLFYSVGIGQISSEVPQNLSASRPQDRQFILSSKKLLLSDSGFYLCAWSYSVMTDTQYFGPGTRLTVL.

The rearrangement joins TRBV7-9 to TRBJ2-7; 9 bases map to TRBD1. Germline trimming cut 1 base from V and 5 bases from J; bases unmatched to any gene: 6. Germline loops: CDR1 SEHNR, CDR2 FQNEAQ (reference sequence). This CDR3 region has 15 residues. CDR3 loop: CASSLGRDRAHEQYF. CDR3 coding DNA: TGTGCCAGCAGCTTAGGGCGGGACAGGGCCCACGAGCAGTACTTC.

On this clone itself: The junction differs from germline at one of its ends, possibly a read error. The rearrangement links TRBV7-9 to TRBJ2-7, with 10 bases identical to TRBD1. Looked up from germline, CDR1 is SEHNR and CDR2 is FQNEAQ (reference sequence). The CDR3 sequence is 17 residues long. The CDR3 DNA follows: TGTGCCAGCAGCCCACCCCCGGGACAGGGGAACTCCCACGAGCAGTACTTC. This sequence encodes CASSPPPGQGNSHEQYF.

The V gene is TRBV14, the J gene TRBJ2-7; TRBD1 might be the D (6 bases). This CDR3 contains 14 residues. Trimming left V 1 base short and J 5 bases short, with 12 bases between. Germline-derived CDR1 and CDR2 are SGHDN and FVKESK. The CDR3 coding sequence is TGTGCCAGCAGCCAAGGGGACACCGTAGACGAGCAGTACTTC. Its translation is CASSQGDTVDEQYF. Full variable domain (rest looked up from reference TRBV14 and TRBJ2-7): EAGVTQFPSHSVIEKGQTVTLRCDPISGHDNLYWYRRVMGKEIKFLLHFVKESKQDESGMPNNRFLAERTGGTYSTLKVQPAELEDSGVYFCASSQGDTVDEQYFGPGTRLTVT.

There are a few counts of this clone. The rearrangement links TRBV4-1 to TRBJ2-2, with 8 bases matching TRBD1. CDR1 is MGHRA, CDR2 YSYEKL, per germline. The CDR3 spans 15 residues. With V trimmed by 1 base and J by 4 bases, 2 bases remained unmatched. The CDR3 protein is CASSQGDRITGELFF. The CDR3 region has the DNA TGCGCCAGCAGCCAAGGGGACAGGATCACCGGGGAGCTGTTTTTT.

The chain uses TRBV5-1 and TRBJ2-5, with D maybe TRBD1 (6 bases). Trimming took off 2 bases at V and 2 bases at J, with 10 bases between the two ends. The germline V gene has CDR1 SGHRS and CDR2 YFSETQ. This CDR3 has 14 residues. The CDR3 DNA reads as TGCGCCAGCAGCTTAGGACAGTTTCAAGAGACCCAGTACTTC. It specifies CASSLGQFQETQYF.

The rearrangement uses TRBV6-5 and TRBJ2-7, with D possibly being TRBD1 (6 bases). The CDR3 totals 13 residues. The V end lost 4 bases, the J end lost 6 bases, and 13 bases lay between the germline ends. The germline V gene encodes CDR1 MNHEY and CDR2 SVGAGI. As DNA, the CDR3 is TGTGCCAGCAGTTCCCGGGACACTTCCGAGCAGTACTTC. It specifies CASSSRDTSEQYF.